The T cell receptor beta chain described here comes from a study of cytomegalovirus exposure and HLA in healthy donors. Trimming cost V 5 bases and J 3 bases, with 13 bases left between them. Germline loops: CDR1 MGHRA, CDR2 YSYEKL. The length of the CDR3 is 14 residues. As regards this clone: Its antigen is undetermined.

The PCR contained 60 Vbeta and 13 Jbeta primers. Libraries were prepared by immunoSEQ multiplex PCR; TCRdb keeps only in-frame clonotypes and omits some of them. The table includes 150,000 to 200,000 clones, roughly 74% detected once. General observations from the study: Specificity of a few CMV-associated chains for CMV antigens was verified in vitro. Highest at DRB1 and lowest at HLA-C, TCR association rates differed among HLA loci in a later analysis. When analyzed later, a missense DCLRE1C variant was found to be linked to TCR beta V- and J-gene trimming.

Nominal health characterized the donors when sampled, though unrecorded immune exposures were likely. The material sequenced was PBMCs. The chain joins TRBV4-1 to TRBJ1-1; D may be TRBD1 (5 bases). The sequence was collected from a woman aged 25 to 39 in good health and CMV-seronegative. The CDR3, as DNA: TGCGCCAGCAGCTCTCCCCAGGGTTACACTGAAGCTTTCTTT. It translates to CASSSPQGYTEAFF.